Below, 30 T cell receptor beta chains from the same sample are listed, as sequenced in a study of cytomegalovirus exposure and HLA in healthy donors. 60 Vbeta and 13 Jbeta primers were used in PCR. The protocol was immunoSEQ multiplex PCR, while the TCRdb copy is restricted to in-frame clones and leaves out a portion. The sample yields under 200,000 clones, roughly 79% seen once. The sample was PBMCs. Source of these receptors: a man under 40 in good health and CMV-seronegative.

This clone appeared once. This chain joins TRBV5-1 and TRBJ2-7; 7 bases line up with TRBD1. There are 13 residues in the CDR3. Germline loops: CDR1 SGHRS, CDR2 YFSETQ. V lost 6 bases and J lost 0; bases outside the gene matches: 3. This CDR3 is CASNRDSSYEQYF. The CDR3 region has the DNA TGCGCCAGCAACCGGGACAGCTCCTACGAGCAGTACTTC.

The chain employs TRBV20-1 and TRBJ2-5; a possible D gene is TRBD1 (6 bases). CDR1 DFQATT and CDR2 SNEGSKA come from the germline V gene (reference sequence). This CDR3 spans 11 amino acids. V gave up 6 bases and J gave up 5 bases, with 10 bases separating them. CDR3 DNA: TGCAGTGCAACAGGGCCGGAGACCCAGTACTTC. It translates to CSATGPETQYF.

The chain is built from TRBV29-1 and TRBJ2-5; TRBD1 matches 9 bases. CDR1 and CDR2 from the germline V gene are SQVTM and ANQGSEA. J lost 3 bases, V lost 1 base, and 3 bases had no gene match. The CDR3 totals 14 residues. The chain's CDR3 is CSVEGTGVEETQYF. For the CDR3, the DNA is TGCAGCGTTGAAGGGACAGGGGTAGAAGAGACCCAGTACTTC.

The chain joins TRBV5-1 to TRBJ2-1; TRBD2 agrees at 9 bases. There are 20 residues in the CDR3. V lost 4 bases to trimming and J lost 0 bases; unmatched junction nucleotides: 17. Germline CDR1 is SGHRS and CDR2 is YFSETQ. The CDR3 coding sequence is TGCGCCAGCAGCCCGTGGGGACAGTCTAGCGGGACCAGCTCCTACAATGAGCAGTTCTTC. The encoded protein is CASSPWGQSSGTSSYNEQFF.

The chain couples TRBV18 to TRBJ1-1; the match to TRBD1 covers 7 bases. Germline-derived CDR1 and CDR2 are KGHSH and LQKENI. The CDR3 consists of 15 residues. Trimming cost V 1 base and J 3 bases; bases outside gene matches: 5. The CDR3 is CASSPRGGQDTEAFF. The CDR3 nucleotides read TGTGCCAGCTCACCACGAGGGGGCCAGGACACTGAAGCTTTCTTT.

A note on this clone: Distinct nucleotide sequences in the sample also encode this CDR3. The chain employs TRBV25-1 and TRBJ2-7, with 7 bases lining up with TRBD1. There are 18 residues in the CDR3. The V and J ends lost 6 bases and 0 bases, in that order; junction bases with no gene match: 17. CDR1 and CDR2 (germline): MGHDK, SYGVNS. CDR3 loop: CASSENSNRGESSYEQYF. In DNA form, the CDR3 reads TGTGCCAGCAGCGAGAACTCCAACAGGGGAGAGAGCTCCTACGAGCAGTACTTC.

The chain has TRBV7-2 and TRBJ1-2, with TRBD1 matching 7 bases. Losses at the gene ends were 5 bases for V and 2 bases for J; bases not matched to a gene: 8. From germline, CDR1 is SGHTA and CDR2 FQGNSA. CDR3 length equals 15 residues. The CDR3 sequence: CASSRRDSGNYGYTF. The CDR3 DNA reads TGTGCCAGCAGCAGACGGGACAGTGGCAACTATGGCTACACCTTC.

This chain connects TRBV28 to TRBJ1-5, with no clear D. The CDR3 is 16 residues long. V was shortened by 6 bases and J by 4 bases, with 19 bases between the two germline ends. Per the germline V gene, CDR1 is MDHEN and CDR2 is SYDVKM. The CDR3 DNA follows: TGTGCCAGCAGCCCCGGGTCGTCTTTACTTAATCAGCCCCAGCATTTT. It translates to CASSPGSSLLNQPQHF.

The chain carries TRBV2 and TRBJ1-5; 9 nucleotides agree with TRBD1. Germline V lookup: CDR1 SNHLY, CDR2 FYNNEI. The ends lost 6 bases at V and 7 bases at J; junction bases unmatched: 7. CDR3 length: 14 residues. DNA of the CDR3: TGTGCCAGCAGCGCCGGGACAGGGTGGCAGCCCCAGCATTTT. Translated, it gives CASSAGTGWQPQHF.

The V gene is TRBV19, the J gene TRBJ1-6, with 9 bases aligning to TRBD1. After removal of 4 bases from V and 3 bases from J, the junction contained 1 base not matched to a gene. The CDR3 sequence is 15 residues long. Looked up from germline, CDR1 is LNHDA and CDR2 is SQIVND (reference sequence). The CDR3 region is CASSTGQGYNSPLHF. For the CDR3, the DNA is TGTGCCAGTAGTACGGGACAGGGCTATAATTCACCCCTCCACTTT. The entire variable domain, with the rest obtained from reference TRBV19 and TRBJ1-6, is as follows: DGGITQSPKYLFRKEGQNVTLSCEQNLNHDAMYWYRQDPGQGLRLIYYSQIVNDFQKGDIAEGYSVSREKKESFPLTVTSAQKNPTAFYLCASSTGQGYNSPLHFGNGTRLTVT.

The chain links TRBV29-1 to TRBJ2-1; maybe TRBD1 (6 bases). The V end was cut by 6 bases, the J end by 2 bases, with 17 bases between. Germline CDR1 SQVTM, CDR2 ANQGSEA. The CDR3 has 15 residues. CDR3 sequence (DNA): TGCAGCGTCTCACCTTTGACAGGAGCCTACAATGAGCAGTTCTTC. Protein sequence: CSVSPLTGAYNEQFF.

The rearrangement uses TRBV9 and TRBJ2-1; TRBD2 matches at 9 bases. Germline CDR1 and CDR2: SGDLS and YYNGEE. The J segment lost 7 bases and the V segment lost 4 bases, leaving 9 bases of the junction unmatched. The CDR3 consists of 15 residues. The CDR3 reads CASSRAGGVGNEQFF. The CDR3 region has the DNA TGTGCCAGCAGCCGAGCGGGAGGAGTGGGGAATGAGCAGTTCTTC.

Of note for this clone: The junction does not match germline at one end; this may be a read error. This chain uses TRBV9 with TRBJ2-7, with TRBD1 identical over 9 bases. Germline lookup yields CDR1 SGDLS and CDR2 YYNGEE. The CDR3 consists of 13 residues. DNA for the CDR3: TGTGCCAGCAGTCCGGACAGGGGCCACGAGCAGCACTTC. It specifies CASSPDRGHEQHF. Full variable domain (outside the CDR3, taken from reference TRBV9 and TRBJ2-7): DSGVTQTPKHLITATGQRVTLRCSPRSGDLSVYWYQQSLDQGLQFLIQYYNGEERAKGNILERFSAQQFPDLHSELNLSSLELGDSALYFCASSPDRGHEQHFGPGTRLTVT.

The chain has TRBV5-4 and TRBJ1-1, with 7 bases lining up with TRBD1. Germline V gene lookup returns CDR1 SGHNT and CDR2 YYREEE (reference sequence). The CDR3 runs 15 residues. Trimming took 4 bases from V and 1 from J; bases not matched to a gene: 7. CDR3: CASSPPRGQNTEAFF. CDR3 sequence (DNA): TGTGCCAGCAGCCCTCCTAGGGGGCAGAACACTGAAGCTTTCTTT.

This sequence joins TRBV5-1 and TRBJ2-1, with D possibly being TRBD2 (5 bases). Between the trimmed V and J ends, which lost 1 base and 4 bases, there was a span of 12 bases. CDR3 length: 15 residues. Germline V gene sequence: CDR1 SGHRS, CDR2 YFSETQ. CDR3 residues: CASSLRASGYNEQFF. In nucleotides, the CDR3 is TGCGCCAGCAGCTTGCGAGCATCGGGGTACAATGAGCAGTTCTTC.

A few counts support this clone. J is TRBJ1-1 and V is TRBV25-1, with D possibly matching TRBD1 (5 bases). Trimming cost V 5 bases and J 4 bases, with 8 bases left between them. CDR3 length equals 12 residues. Germline CDR1 MGHDK, CDR2 SYGVNS. The CDR3 is CASSLRGTEAFF. For the CDR3, the DNA is TGTGCCAGCAGTCTAAGGGGCACTGAAGCTTTCTTT.

V is TRBV2 and J is TRBJ2-7, with 8 bases aligning to TRBD2. V lost 6 bases and J lost 7; bases outside the gene matches: 11. The CDR3 totals 14 residues. Germline lookup yields CDR1 SNHLY and CDR2 FYNNEI. The CDR3 sequence: CASRPGLGWIEQYF. The CDR3 coding sequence is TGTGCCAGCAGACCGGGACTAGGCTGGATTGAGCAGTACTTC. The full variable domain, completed using reference TRBV2 and TRBJ2-7, is EPEVTQTPSHQVTQMGQEVILRCVPISNHLYFYWYRQILGQKVEFLVSFYNNEISEKSEIFDDQFSVERPDGSNFTLKIRSTKLEDSAMYFCASRPGLGWIEQYFGPGTRLTVT.

In this sample, this clone turned up once. V usage is TRBV6-5 and J usage is TRBJ2-7; a weak D match, TRBD2 (6 bases). The CDR3 spans 14 residues. Trimming stripped 2 bases from V and 0 bases from J, with 8 bases between. The germline CDR1 and CDR2 sequences are MNHEY and SVGAGI. In nucleotides, the CDR3 is TGTGCCAGCAGTTACGGCGGGATCTCCTACGAGCAGTACTTC. It encodes CASSYGGISYEQYF.

The chain recombines TRBV7-3 with TRBJ2-3, with 10 bases matching TRBD2. The CDR3 spans 16 residues. J gave up 3 bases and V 6 bases, and 9 bases lay outside the gene matches. Germline values: CDR1 SGHTA, CDR2 FQGTGA. The CDR3 is CASRYPSGRGTDTQYF. DNA of the CDR3: TGTGCCAGCAGGTATCCTAGCGGGAGAGGGACAGATACGCAGTATTTT.

The V call is TRBV27, the J call TRBJ2-1; possible D gene TRBD1, 6 bases. The CDR3 consists of 15 residues. From germline, CDR1 is MNHEY and CDR2 SMNVEV (reference sequence). Trimming cost V 6 bases and J 0 bases, with 12 bases left between them. Written as DNA, the CDR3 is TGTGCCAGCAGCCCCCAGGGGAGCTCCTACAATGAGCAGTTCTTC. Translating gives CASSPQGSSYNEQFF.

J is TRBJ1-1 and V is TRBV14, with a possible D match to TRBD1 (6 bases). Germline V gene lookup returns CDR1 SGHDN and CDR2 FVKESK. The CDR3 contains 14 residues. V was shortened by 0 bases and J by 3 bases, with 8 bases between the two germline ends. The CDR3 loop is CASSQDRGHTEAFF. The CDR3 region has the DNA TGTGCCAGCAGCCAAGACAGGGGACACACTGAAGCTTTCTTT.

The V and J genes are TRBV5-1 and TRBJ1-4, with 7 nucleotides matching TRBD1. CDR1 is SGHRS, CDR2 YFSETQ, per germline. J gave up 8 bases and V 0 bases, and 4 bases lay outside the gene matches. The CDR3 loop spans 14 amino acids. The CDR3 nucleotides are TGCGCCAGCAGCTTGGGAGGGGGCGAGGAAAAACTGTTTTTT. Protein product: CASSLGGGEEKLFF.

The chain joins TRBV5-1 to TRBJ2-7; 7 bases line up with TRBD2. This CDR3 region has 14 residues. J gave up 3 bases and V 0 bases, and 3 bases lay outside the gene matches. Germline V gene sequence: CDR1 SGHRS, CDR2 YFSETQ. The CDR3 DNA is TGCGCCAGCAGCTTGGTGGCGGGAGACTACGAGCAGTACTTC. Translation gives CASSLVAGDYEQYF.

This chain uses TRBV5-1 with TRBJ2-7, with 11 bases matching TRBD2. Trimming at V came to 0 bases and at J to 7 bases, leaving 6 bases not matched to a gene. This CDR3 has 15 amino acids. In germline, CDR1 is SGHRS, CDR2 YFSETQ. The CDR3 DNA is TGCGCCAGCAGCTTGGAAGGTAGCGGGAGGGGAGAGCAGTACTTC. It specifies CASSLEGSGRGEQYF.

The chain is built from TRBV9 and TRBJ1-6; D not resolved. The CDR3 spans 17 residues. V gave up 3 bases and J gave up 6 bases, with 19 bases separating them. Germline loops: CDR1 SGDLS, CDR2 YYNGEE. The CDR3 protein is CASSGRLSGVGNSPLHF. The CDR3, as DNA: TGTGCCAGCAGCGGACGATTATCCGGGGTGGGTAATTCACCCCTCCACTTT.

The rearrangement uses TRBV11-3 and TRBJ2-1; tentative D call: TRBD2 (5 bases). V was shortened by 5 bases and J by 1 base, with 12 bases between the two germline ends. The CDR3 extends over 15 amino acids. Germline lookup yields CDR1 SGHNT and CDR2 YENEEA. CDR3 sequence (DNA): TGTGCCAGCAGCCCTAGCTCCTCTTCCTACAATGAGCAGTTCTTC. It codes for CASSPSSSSYNEQFF.

V is TRBV7-2 and J is TRBJ1-1; the match to TRBD1 covers 12 bases. Per germline, CDR1 SGHTA and CDR2 FQGNSA. The ends lost 2 bases at V and 3 bases at J; junction bases unmatched: 10. The CDR3 loop spans 18 amino acids. The CDR3 sequence is CASSLRPGQGARDTEAFF. Written as DNA, the CDR3 is TGTGCCAGCAGCTTAAGACCGGGACAGGGGGCGCGGGACACTGAAGCTTTCTTT.

The chain has TRBV18 and TRBJ1-1, with D possibly being TRBD1 (6 bases). This CDR3 comprises 18 residues. The V and J ends lost 3 bases and 3 bases respectively, with 23 bases between them. Germline V gives CDR1 KGHSH, CDR2 LQKENI. CDR3 sequence: CASSPRHFGAGDDTEAFF. CDR3 coding DNA: TGTGCCAGCTCACCCCGTCATTTTGGAGCAGGGGACGACACTGAAGCTTTCTTT. Complete variable domain (other parts from reference TRBV18 and TRBJ1-1): NAGVMQNPRHLVRRRGQEARLRCSPMKGHSHVYWYRQLPEEGLKFMVYLQKENIIDESGMPKERFSAEFPKEGPSILRIQQVVRGDSAAYFCASSPRHFGAGDDTEAFFGQGTRLTVV.

The CDR3 DNA follows: TGTGCCAGCAGCGTAGAGGTAGCGGGAACAGATACGCAGTATTTT. Translating it yields CASSVEVAGTDTQYF. The chain carries TRBV9 and TRBJ2-3; 8 positions match TRBD2. The CDR3 length is 15 residues. The V segment lost 0 bases and the J segment 3 bases; nucleotides outside the gene matches: 3. Germline CDR1 reads SGDLS; CDR2 reads YYNGEE.

The chain joins TRBV27 to TRBJ2-7; D gene uncertain. The CDR3 is made up of 12 amino acids. With 2 bases removed from V and 6 bases from J, the gap between germline ends came to 8 bases. Germline V gives CDR1 MNHEY, CDR2 SMNVEV (reference sequence). CDR3 sequence reads: CASSLPSSEQYF. The CDR3 DNA reads as TGTGCCAGCAGTTTACCTAGTTCCGAGCAGTACTTC.